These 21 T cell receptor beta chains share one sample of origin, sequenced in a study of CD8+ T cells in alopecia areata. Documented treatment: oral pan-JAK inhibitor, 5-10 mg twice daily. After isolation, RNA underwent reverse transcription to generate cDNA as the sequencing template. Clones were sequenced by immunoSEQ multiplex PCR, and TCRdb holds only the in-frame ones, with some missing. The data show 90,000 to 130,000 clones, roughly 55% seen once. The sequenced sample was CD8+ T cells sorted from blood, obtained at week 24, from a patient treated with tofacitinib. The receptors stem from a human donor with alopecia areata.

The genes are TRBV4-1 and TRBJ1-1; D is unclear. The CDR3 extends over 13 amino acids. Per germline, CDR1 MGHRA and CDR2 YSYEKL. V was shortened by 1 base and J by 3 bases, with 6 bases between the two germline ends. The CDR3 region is CASSQVYDTEAFF. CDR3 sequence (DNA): TGCGCCAGCAGCCAAGTATATGACACTGAAGCTTTCTTT.

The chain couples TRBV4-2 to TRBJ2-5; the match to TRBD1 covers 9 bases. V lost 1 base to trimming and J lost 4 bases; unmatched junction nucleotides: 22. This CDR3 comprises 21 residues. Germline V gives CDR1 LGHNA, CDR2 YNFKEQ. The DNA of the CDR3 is TGTGCCAGCAGCCAAGTGCTTTCATACGACCCTACCGCGACAGGGGGAGAGACCCAGTACTTC. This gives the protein CASSQVLSYDPTATGGETQYF.

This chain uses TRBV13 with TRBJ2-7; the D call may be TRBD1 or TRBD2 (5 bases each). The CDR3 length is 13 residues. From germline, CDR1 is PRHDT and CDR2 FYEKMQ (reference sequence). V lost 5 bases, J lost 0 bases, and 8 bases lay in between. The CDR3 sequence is CASSPGPSYEQYF. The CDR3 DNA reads TGTGCCAGCAGCCCGGGACCCTCCTACGAGCAGTACTTC.

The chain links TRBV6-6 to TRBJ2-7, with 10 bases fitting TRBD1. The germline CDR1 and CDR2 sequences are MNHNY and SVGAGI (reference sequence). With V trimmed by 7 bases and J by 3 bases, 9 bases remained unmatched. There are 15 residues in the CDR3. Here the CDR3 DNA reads TGTGCCAGCACCCCCCGGGACAGGGGCTTCTACGAGCAGTACTTC. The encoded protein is CASTPRDRGFYEQYF.

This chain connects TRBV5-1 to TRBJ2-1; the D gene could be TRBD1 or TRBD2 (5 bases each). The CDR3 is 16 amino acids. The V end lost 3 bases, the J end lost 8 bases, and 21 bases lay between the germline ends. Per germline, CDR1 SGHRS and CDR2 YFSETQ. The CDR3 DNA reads TGCGCCAGCAGCTCCTTTGGGGACGGGGCCGGCGATGAGCAGTTCTTC. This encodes CASSSFGDGAGDEQFF.

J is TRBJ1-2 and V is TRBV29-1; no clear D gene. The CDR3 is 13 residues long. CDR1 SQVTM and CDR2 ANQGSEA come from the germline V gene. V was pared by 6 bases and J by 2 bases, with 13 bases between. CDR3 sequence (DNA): TGCAGCGTCCCGGAAGTCCTGAACTATGGCTACACCTTC. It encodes CSVPEVLNYGYTF.

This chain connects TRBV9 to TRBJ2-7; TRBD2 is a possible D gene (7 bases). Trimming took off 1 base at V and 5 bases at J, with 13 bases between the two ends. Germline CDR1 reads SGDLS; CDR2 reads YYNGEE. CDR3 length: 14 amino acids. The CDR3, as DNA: TGTGCCAGCAGCGTATACTGGGGGGGCGACGAGCAGTACTTC. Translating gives CASSVYWGGDEQYF.

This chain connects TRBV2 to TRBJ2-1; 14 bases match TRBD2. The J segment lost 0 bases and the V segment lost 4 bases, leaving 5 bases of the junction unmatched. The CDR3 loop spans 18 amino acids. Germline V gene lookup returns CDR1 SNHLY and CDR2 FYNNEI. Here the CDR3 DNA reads TGTGCCAGCAGTGGACTAGCGGGGGGGGTAATCTCCTACAATGAGCAGTTCTTC. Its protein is CASSGLAGGVISYNEQFF.

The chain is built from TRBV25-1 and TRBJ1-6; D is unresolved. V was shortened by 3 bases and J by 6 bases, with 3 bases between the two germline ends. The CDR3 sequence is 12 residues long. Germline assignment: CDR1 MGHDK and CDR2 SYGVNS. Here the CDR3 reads CASSDPNSPLHF. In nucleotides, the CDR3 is TGTGCCAGCAGTGACCCTAATTCACCCCTCCACTTT.

The DNA of the CDR3 is TGTGCCAGCAGCACTGACAACTCTGGGGCCAACGTCCTGACTTTC. Translated, it gives CASSTDNSGANVLTF. The rearrangement uses TRBV6-5 and TRBJ2-6; D is ambiguous. Germline assignment: CDR1 MNHEY and CDR2 SVGAGI. V gave up 6 bases and J gave up 0 bases, with 9 bases separating them. This CDR3 has 15 amino acids.

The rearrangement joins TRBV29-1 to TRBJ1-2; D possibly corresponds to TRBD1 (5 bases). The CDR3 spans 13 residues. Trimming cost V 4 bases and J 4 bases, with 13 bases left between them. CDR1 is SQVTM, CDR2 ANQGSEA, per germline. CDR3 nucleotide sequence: TGCAGCGTTGGGGACCGCCTCGGCTATGGCTACACCTTC. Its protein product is CSVGDRLGYGYTF.

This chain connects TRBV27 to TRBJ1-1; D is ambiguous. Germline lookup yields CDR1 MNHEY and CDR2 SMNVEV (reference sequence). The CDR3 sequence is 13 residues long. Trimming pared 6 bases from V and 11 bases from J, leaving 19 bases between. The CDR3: CASSPGLGSTAFF. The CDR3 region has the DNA TGTGCCAGCAGCCCGGGTCTGGGCAGTACGGCTTTCTTT.

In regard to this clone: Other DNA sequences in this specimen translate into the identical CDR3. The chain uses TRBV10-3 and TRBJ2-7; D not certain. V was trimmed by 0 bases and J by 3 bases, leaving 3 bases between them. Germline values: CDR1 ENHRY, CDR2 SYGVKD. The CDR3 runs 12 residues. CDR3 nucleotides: TGTGCCATCAGTGAGTCAGACTACGAGCAGTACTTC. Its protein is CAISESDYEQYF.

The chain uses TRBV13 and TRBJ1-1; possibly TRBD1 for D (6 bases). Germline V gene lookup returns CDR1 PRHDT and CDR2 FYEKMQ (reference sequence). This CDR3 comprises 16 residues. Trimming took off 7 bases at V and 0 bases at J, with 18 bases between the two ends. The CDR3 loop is CASIPGGGGVNTEAFF. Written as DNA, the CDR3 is TGTGCCAGCATTCCAGGAGGGGGAGGAGTGAACACTGAAGCTTTCTTT.

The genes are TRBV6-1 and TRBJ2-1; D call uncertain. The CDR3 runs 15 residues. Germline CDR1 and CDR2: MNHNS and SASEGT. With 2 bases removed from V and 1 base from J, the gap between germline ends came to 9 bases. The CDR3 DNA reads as TGTGCCAGCAGTGAACTCAGGTGGTCCTACAATGAGCAGTTCTTC. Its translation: CASSELRWSYNEQFF.

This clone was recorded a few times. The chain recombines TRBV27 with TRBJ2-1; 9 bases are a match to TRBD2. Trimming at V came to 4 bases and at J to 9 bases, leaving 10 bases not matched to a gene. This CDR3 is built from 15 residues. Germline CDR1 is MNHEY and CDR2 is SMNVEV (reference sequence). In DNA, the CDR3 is TGTGCCAGCAGTTATTCTCTGGGAGCGGGGGGTGAGCAGTTCTTC. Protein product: CASSYSLGAGGEQFF.

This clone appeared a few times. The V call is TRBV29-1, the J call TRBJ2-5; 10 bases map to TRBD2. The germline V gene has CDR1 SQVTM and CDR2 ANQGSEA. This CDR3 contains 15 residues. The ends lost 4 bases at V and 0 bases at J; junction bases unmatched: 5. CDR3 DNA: TGCAGCGTTGGGCTAGCGGGGGAGAACCAAGAGACCCAGTACTTC. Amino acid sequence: CSVGLAGENQETQYF. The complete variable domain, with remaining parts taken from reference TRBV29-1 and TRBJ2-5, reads SAVISQKPSRDICQRGTSLTIQCQVDSQVTMMFWYRQQPGQSLTLIATANQGSEATYESGFVIDKFPISRPNLTFSTLTVSNMSPEDSSIYLCSVGLAGENQETQYFGPGTRLLVL.

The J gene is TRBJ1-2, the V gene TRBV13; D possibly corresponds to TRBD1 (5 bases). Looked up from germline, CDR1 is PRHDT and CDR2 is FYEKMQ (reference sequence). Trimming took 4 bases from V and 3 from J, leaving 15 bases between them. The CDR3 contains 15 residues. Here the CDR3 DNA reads TGTGCCAGCAGCTCGGGGAGGGGAATCTACTATGGCTACACCTTC. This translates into CASSSGRGIYYGYTF.

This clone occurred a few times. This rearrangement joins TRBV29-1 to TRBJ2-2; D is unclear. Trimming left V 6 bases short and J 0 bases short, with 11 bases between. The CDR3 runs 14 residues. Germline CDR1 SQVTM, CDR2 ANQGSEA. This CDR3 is CSVPDWANTGELFF. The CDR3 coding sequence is TGCAGCGTCCCCGATTGGGCGAACACCGGGGAGCTGTTTTTT.

The CDR3 region has the DNA TGTGCCAGCAGTATAACCGGGACAGGGAGCGACCAGTACTTC. This translates into CASSITGTGSDQYF. The rearrangement joins TRBV6-5 to TRBJ2-5, with 9 bases aligning to TRBD1. Germline-derived CDR1 and CDR2 are MNHEY and SVGAGI. This CDR3 region has 14 residues. V lost 5 bases, J lost 10 bases, and 11 bases stayed unmatched.

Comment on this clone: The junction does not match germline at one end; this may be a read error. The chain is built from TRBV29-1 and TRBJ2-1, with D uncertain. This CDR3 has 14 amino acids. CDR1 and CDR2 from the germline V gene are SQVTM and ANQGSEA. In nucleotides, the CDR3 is TGCAGCGTCGAAGGTTGGCGAGTTACGGATGAGCAGTTCTTC. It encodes CSVEGWRVTDEQFF.